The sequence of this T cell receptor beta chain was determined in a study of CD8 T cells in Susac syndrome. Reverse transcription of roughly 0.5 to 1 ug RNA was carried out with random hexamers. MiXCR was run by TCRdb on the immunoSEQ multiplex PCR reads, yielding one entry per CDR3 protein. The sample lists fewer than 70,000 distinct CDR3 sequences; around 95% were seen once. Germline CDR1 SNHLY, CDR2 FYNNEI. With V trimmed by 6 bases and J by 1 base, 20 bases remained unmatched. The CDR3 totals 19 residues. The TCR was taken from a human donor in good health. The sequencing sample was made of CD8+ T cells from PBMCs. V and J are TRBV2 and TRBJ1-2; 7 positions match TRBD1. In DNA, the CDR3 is TGTGCCAGCAGCGACGTAACAGGGGCTCCCCAACCCCATAACTATGGCTACACCTTC. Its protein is CASSDVTGAPQPHNYGYTF.